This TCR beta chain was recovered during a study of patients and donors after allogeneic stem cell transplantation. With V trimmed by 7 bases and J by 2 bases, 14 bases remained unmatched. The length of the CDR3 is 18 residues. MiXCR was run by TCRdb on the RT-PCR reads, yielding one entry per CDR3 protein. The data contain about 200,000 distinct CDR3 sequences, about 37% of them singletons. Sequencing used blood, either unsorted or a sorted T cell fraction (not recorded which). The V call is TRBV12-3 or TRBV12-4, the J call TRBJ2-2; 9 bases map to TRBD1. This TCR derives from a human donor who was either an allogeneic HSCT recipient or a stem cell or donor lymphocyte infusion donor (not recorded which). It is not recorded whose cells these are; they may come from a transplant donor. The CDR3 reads CASMIGGTGSINTGELFF. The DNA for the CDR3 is TGTGCCAGCATGATCGGAGGGACAGGGTCCATTAACACCGGGGAGCTGTTTTTT.